This T cell receptor beta chain derives from a study of cytomegalovirus exposure and HLA in healthy donors. Overall study: Early on, a data release was issued that held approximately 92 million unique TCRs from HLA-typed donors. General study findings and limits: In an earlier analysis, in 620 or so donors, most V segments appeared productive either ~90% or ~30% of the time. Across donors, presence/absence analyses took sequencing depth to be roughly uniform. No immune exposure information besides CMV serostatus was available.

This clone has just a few counts. Its specificity is unknown. The PCR used 60 Vbeta and 13 Jbeta primers. TCRdb's copy holds only in-frame clones and misses some; the assay was immunoSEQ multiplex PCR. This table holds around 200,000 clones, approximately 80% found once. The CDR3 is 13 amino acids. V trimming: 4 bases; J trimming: 5 bases; junction bases outside the gene matches: 4. Germline CDR1 SGHDT, CDR2 YYEEEE. The TCR comes from a woman in her 40s in good health and CMV-seronegative. J is TRBJ1-1 and V is TRBV5-6, with TRBD1 identical over 8 bases. The specimen was PBMCs. The CDR3 nucleotides are TGTGCCAGCAGCCCGACAGGGGATACTGAAGCTTTCTTT. It codes for CASSPTGDTEAFF.